Shown below are 17 T cell receptor beta chains from a single sample sequenced in a study of graft-versus-host responses after intestinal transplantation. TCRdb keeps only in-frame clones here, not all; method: immunoSEQ multiplex PCR. The data contain about 96,000 clones, 92% of them singletons. No antigen is known for these receptors. The sample was unstimulated CD4+ T cells sorted from spleen or lymph node cells, taken before intestinal transplant. The receptor source for this set is a human donor who received an intestinal transplant.

The genes are TRBV7-2 and TRBJ2-3, with a tentative D call TRBD2 (5 bases). The CDR3 covers 13 residues. V dropped 3 bases and J dropped 6 bases, with 10 bases sitting between them. Germline V CDR1 and CDR2: SGHTA, FQGNSA. CDR3 residues: CASSFIRGDTQYF. Written as DNA, the CDR3 is TGTGCCAGCAGCTTTATTCGCGGGGATACGCAGTATTTT.

The chain combines TRBV4-1 with TRBJ1-2; no reliable D call. Germline assignment: CDR1 MGHRA and CDR2 YSYEKL. The CDR3 has 16 residues. V lost 0 bases and J 0 bases, leaving 11 bases between the germline ends. CDR3 DNA: TGCGCCAGCAGCCAAGATGGCCGATTTACTAACTATGGCTACACCTTC. Its translation: CASSQDGRFTNYGYTF.

This chain links TRBV10-2 with TRBJ2-7; 13 bases line up with TRBD2. The CDR3 is 15 residues long. CDR1 is WSHSY, CDR2 SAAADI, per germline. Trimming removed 3 bases from V and 4 bases from J; junction bases left unmatched: 3. CDR3 DNA sequence: TGCGCCAGCAGTGAACGACTAGCGGGAGGATACGAGCAGTACTTC. Protein product: CASSERLAGGYEQYF.

The gene calls are TRBV11-3 and TRBJ2-7; a possible D gene is TRBD1 (6 bases). The germline V gene has CDR1 SGHNT and CDR2 YENEEA. This CDR3 spans 15 amino acids. Between the trimmed V and J ends, which lost 3 bases and 0 bases, there was a span of 12 bases. The DNA for the CDR3 is TGTGCCAGCAGCTTTCCACAGGGTACCTCCTACGAGCAGTACTTC. Encoded protein: CASSFPQGTSYEQYF.

This clone was observed a single time. CDR3 DNA: TGTGCCAGCAGTCCGGACAGGGTCGGGACACCCCTCCACTTT. Protein sequence: CASSPDRVGTPLHF. The chain carries TRBV6-5 and TRBJ1-6; 8 positions agree with TRBD1. The trim removed 5 bases at V and 11 bases at J, leaving 8 bases unmatched. The CDR3 is 14 residues long. CDR1 is MNHEY and CDR2 is SVGAGI in the germline V gene.

The rearrangement joins TRBV9 to TRBJ2-5; possibly TRBD2 for D (6 bases). The V gene lost 0 bases and the J gene lost 11 bases, with 14 bases spanning the gap. Germline loops: CDR1 SGDLS, CDR2 YYNGEE. The CDR3 has 13 residues. The CDR3 loop reads CASSVALGTQQYF. The CDR3 region has the DNA TGTGCCAGCAGCGTAGCATTGGGGACTCAGCAGTACTTC. The complete variable domain, with remaining parts taken from reference TRBV9 and TRBJ2-5, reads DSGVTQTPKHLITATGQRVTLRCSPRSGDLSVYWYQQSLDQGLQFLIQYYNGEERAKGNILERFSAQQFPDLHSELNLSSLELGDSALYFCASSVALGTQQYFGPGTRLLVL.

V usage is TRBV11-2 and J usage is TRBJ1-2; D possibly corresponds to TRBD1 (6 bases). Germline CDR1 reads SGHAT; CDR2 reads FQNNGV. The V end was cut by 1 base, the J end by 5 bases, with 8 bases between. CDR3 size: 13 residues. CDR3 sequence reads: CASSLGQGYGYTF. The CDR3 DNA reads as TGTGCCAGCAGCTTAGGGCAGGGGTATGGCTACACCTTC.

This sequence joins TRBV27 and TRBJ2-7; 8 positions agree with TRBD2. The ends lost 8 bases at V and 0 bases at J; junction bases unmatched: 15. CDR3 length: 17 residues. Germline V gene lookup returns CDR1 MNHEY and CDR2 SMNVEV (reference sequence). CDR3 residues: CASGRGGVAGNSYEQYF. The CDR3 DNA is TGTGCCAGCGGACGTGGGGGGGTAGCGGGAAACTCCTACGAGCAGTACTTC.

The chain links TRBV7-8 to TRBJ1-6, with TRBD1 identical over 7 bases. The CDR3 consists of 16 residues. Germline trimming cut 5 bases from V and 4 bases from J; bases unmatched to any gene: 8. In germline, CDR1 is SGHVS, CDR2 FQNEAQ. The CDR3 DNA reads as TGTGCCAGCAGCCTGGAGCCGGGACAGTATAATTCACCCCTCCACTTT. It is translated as CASSLEPGQYNSPLHF.

This chain links TRBV19 with TRBJ2-3; tentative D call: TRBD2 (5 bases). This CDR3 is built from 14 residues. V lost 0 bases, J lost 11 bases, and 15 bases lay in between. Germline V CDR1 and CDR2: LNHDA, SQIVND (reference sequence). The CDR3 DNA sequence: TGTGCCAGTAGTATAGATGGTTCTAGCTATATGCAGTATTTT. Its translation is CASSIDGSSYMQYF.

The V and J genes are TRBV28 and TRBJ2-7; D might be TRBD1 (6 bases). CDR3 size: 14 residues. Germline V lookup: CDR1 MDHEN, CDR2 SYDVKM. Trimming took off 11 bases at V and 4 bases at J, with 21 bases between the two ends. CDR3 nucleotides: TGTGCCGCCAACCCGGGACACCCCCTTTACGAGCAGTACTTC. It codes for CAANPGHPLYEQYF.

This CDR3 is CATPSPSGAYEQYF. DNA for the CDR3: TGTGCCACCCCTTCCCCTAGCGGGGCCTACGAGCAGTACTTC. The chain employs TRBV27 and TRBJ2-7, with 9 positions matching TRBD2. The ends lost 10 bases at V and 2 bases at J; junction bases unmatched: 9. Germline V gives CDR1 MNHEY, CDR2 SMNVEV (reference sequence). The CDR3 totals 14 residues.

The chain uses TRBV4-1 and TRBJ2-2; D may be TRBD2 (6 bases). The V gene lost 0 bases and the J gene lost 6 bases, with 14 bases spanning the gap. The CDR3 has 16 residues. The germline gives CDR1 MGHRA, CDR2 YSYEKL. The CDR3 reads CASSQDDRRGSGELFF. CDR3 in DNA: TGCGCCAGCAGCCAAGACGATCGGAGGGGATCCGGGGAGCTGTTTTTT.

The chain employs TRBV7-3 and TRBJ2-7, with 11 bases aligning to TRBD2. The V segment lost 1 base and the J segment 2 bases; nucleotides outside the gene matches: 13. The germline V gene encodes CDR1 SGHTA and CDR2 FQGTGA. CDR3 length: 19 residues. The CDR3 DNA reads TGTGCCAGCAGCTTAAGCCGCAACCTACTAGCGGGAGAAACCTACGAGCAGTACTTC. Encoded protein: CASSLSRNLLAGETYEQYF.

The rearrangement uses TRBV7-8 and TRBJ1-4; D possibly corresponds to TRBD1 (5 bases). CDR3 length equals 12 residues. Germline V CDR1 and CDR2: SGHVS, FQNEAQ. Deletions cut 10 bases from V and 8 bases from J, with 14 bases between. The CDR3 sequence: CATGVGDEKLFF. In nucleotides, the CDR3 is TGTGCCACGGGGGTTGGGGACGAAAAACTGTTTTTT. Drawing the rest from reference TRBV7-8 and TRBJ1-4, the complete variable domain is GAGVSQSPRYKVAKRGQDVALRCDPISGHVSLFWYQQALGQGPEFLTYFQNEAQLDKSGLPSDRFFAERPEGSVSTLKIQRTQQEDSAVYLCATGVGDEKLFFGSGTQLSVL.

The rearrangement uses TRBV7-2 and TRBJ1-2; 10 bases agree with TRBD1. This CDR3 has 17 amino acids. Germline CDR1 and CDR2: SGHTA and FQGNSA. V lost 4 bases, J lost 0 bases, and 8 bases stayed unmatched. Here the CDR3 reads CASSYRDRGLPNYGYTF. The DNA for the CDR3 is TGTGCCAGCAGCTATAGGGACAGGGGATTGCCTAACTATGGCTACACCTTC.

The chain links TRBV7-2 to TRBJ2-5; D may be TRBD1 (5 bases). The CDR3 is 14 residues long. Germline CDR1 and CDR2: SGHTA and FQGNSA. V lost 3 bases and J lost 1, with 9 bases in between. DNA for the CDR3: TGTGCCAGCAGCTTTACAGGTCTCCAAGAGACCCAGTACTTC. Translation: CASSFTGLQETQYF.